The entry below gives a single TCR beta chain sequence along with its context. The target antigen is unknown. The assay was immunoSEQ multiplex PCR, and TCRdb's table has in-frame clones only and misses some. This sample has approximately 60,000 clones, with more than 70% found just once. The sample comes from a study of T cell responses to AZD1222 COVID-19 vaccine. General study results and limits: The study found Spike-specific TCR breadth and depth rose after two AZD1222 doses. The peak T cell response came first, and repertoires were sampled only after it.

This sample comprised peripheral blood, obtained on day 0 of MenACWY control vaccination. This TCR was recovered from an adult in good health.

CDR3 amino acids: CSVATGTSGSYEQYF. The CDR3 DNA sequence: TGCAGCGTTGCTACCGGGACTAGCGGGAGCTACGAGCAGTACTTC. The genes are TRBV29-1 and TRBJ2-7; 14 bases fit TRBD2. J lost 3 bases, V lost 4 bases, and 5 bases had no gene match. The CDR3 sequence is 15 residues long. The germline V gene encodes CDR1 SQVTM and CDR2 ANQGSEA.